This TCR beta chain was sequenced for a study of T-cell reconstitution after alpha-beta-depleted transplantation in children. V dropped 4 bases and J dropped 6; count of bases not matched to a gene: 5. The CDR3 extends over 14 amino acids. This clonotype has a count of ten or more. What it recognizes is unknown. General observations from the study: It was newly produced T cells that mostly accounted for T-cell counts and diversity one year after transplant. Surviving recipient T cells and thymic progenitors underlay high day-60 TCRbeta diversity in some patients. Alpha-beta T cells about two months after transplant reportedly derived from several hundred expanded graft clones.

It was with unique molecular identifiers that the TCRbeta library was prepared. TCRdb analysed the PCR reads with MiXCR anew, one entry per CDR3 protein. This sample has 44,000 or so distinct CDR3 sequences, with around 9.2% found just once. The sequence came from a male patient aged 2-9 years who had a stem cell transplant for chronic granulomatous disease, so the T cells may come from the graft donor. The sample was PBMCs, mostly from graft donor cells, taken 60 days after TCRalphabeta/CD19-depleted stem cell transplant. The chain has TRBV12-3 or TRBV12-4 and TRBJ1-5; 8 bases agree with TRBD1. The CDR3 sequence: CASSSDRGAQPQHF. The DNA of the CDR3 is TGTGCCAGCAGTTCCGACAGGGGCGCTCAGCCCCAGCATTTT.